The 7 T cell receptor beta chains listed next were all sequenced from one sample in a study of blood T cell repertoires in COVID-19. Data came from immunoSEQ multiplex PCR; TCRdb stores just in-frame clones and leaves some out. The repertoire holds approximately 180,000 clones, with roughly 84% as singletons. The sample taken for sequencing was peripheral blood. Source of these receptors: a woman aged 40-49 years with COVID-19, enrolled during active disease.

V gene TRBV7-9 combines with J gene TRBJ1-4; D is ambiguous. The CDR3 is 16 amino acids. Germline CDR1 reads SEHNR; CDR2 reads FQNEAQ (reference sequence). The V and J ends lost 5 bases and 5 bases respectively, with 18 bases between them. CDR3 residues: CASSPFSADLNEKLFF. The CDR3, as DNA: TGTGCCAGCAGCCCCTTCTCGGCGGATCTCAATGAAAAACTGTTTTTT.

The chain uses TRBV28 and TRBJ2-7; tentative D call: TRBD2 (6 bases). V shed 8 bases and J shed 6 bases, with 23 bases lying between them. The germline V gene has CDR1 MDHEN and CDR2 SYDVKM. This CDR3 region has 15 residues. In nucleotides, the CDR3 is TGTGCCAGCCGGTCAGGGCAGGCGGGACGCGGCGAGCAGTACTTC. Its translation is CASRSGQAGRGEQYF.

The J gene is TRBJ1-5, the V gene TRBV2, with TRBD1 as a possible D gene (6 bases). This CDR3 is 14 amino acids long. Germline values: CDR1 SNHLY, CDR2 FYNNEI. V shed 7 bases and J shed 6 bases, with 16 bases lying between them. CDR3 coding DNA: TGTGCCAGCACCGATGAGGGGGAGGGTCAGCCCCAGCATTTT. Translated, it gives CASTDEGEGQPQHF.

The J gene is TRBJ2-1, the V gene TRBV19; 7 positions agree with TRBD2. Germline CDR1 and CDR2: LNHDA and SQIVND (reference sequence). The CDR3 extends over 16 amino acids. The V gene end was trimmed by 3 bases and the J gene end by 4 bases; junction bases not matched to a gene: 9. CDR3 in amino acids: CASSIPASGPYNEQFF. Here the CDR3 DNA reads TGTGCCAGTAGTATCCCTGCTAGCGGCCCATACAATGAGCAGTTCTTC.

This clone came up a few times. CDR3 DNA sequence: TGTGCCACCGGACTAGCGAATCACGAGCAGTACTTC. It yields the protein CATGLANHEQYF. The V call is TRBV24-1, the J call TRBJ2-7; 9 bases are shared with TRBD2. The CDR3 covers 12 residues. Per germline, CDR1 KGHDR and CDR2 SFDVKD. V dropped 9 bases and J dropped 5; count of bases not matched to a gene: 4.

This sequence joins TRBV15 and TRBJ1-2; 7 bases align to TRBD1. The V and J ends lost 0 bases and 5 bases, in that order; junction bases with no gene match: 9. The CDR3 totals 16 residues. CDR1 is LNHNV, CDR2 YYDKDF, per germline (reference sequence). DNA for the CDR3: TGTGCCACCAGCAGAGATAGGGACAGAGCCCAATATGGCTACACCTTC. Residues: CATSRDRDRAQYGYTF.

The chain uses TRBV4-1 and TRBJ1-3; D gene ambiguous. The CDR3 runs 15 residues. Germline V CDR1 and CDR2: MGHRA, YSYEKL. The V gene lost 0 bases and the J gene lost 1 base, with 7 bases spanning the gap. This CDR3 reads CASSQEFVSGNTIYF. The CDR3 DNA is TGCGCCAGCAGCCAAGAATTCGTATCTGGAAACACCATATATTTT.